These T cell receptor beta chains were read from a single sample in a study of blood T cell repertoires in COVID-19. Clones were sequenced by immunoSEQ multiplex PCR, and TCRdb holds only the in-frame ones, with some missing. This sample yields almost 55,000 clones, of which 87% are seen a single time; approximately 8% belongs to the top ten. The sequenced sample was peripheral blood. These receptors originate from a man between 45 and 60 years old with active COVID-19. The CDR3 runs from the conserved cysteine through the conserved F or W. The D gene is left open where the match is weak. Not every row has a clone size; where given, it reads once, few, many or a size class.

>-|16|-|TRBV19|TRBJ1-1
TGTGCCAGTAGTATAACCAGGGCCCTCCCGAACACTGAAGCTTTCTTT
CASSITRALPNTEAFF
>-|14|TRBD1|TRBV28|TRBJ1-5
TGTGCCAGCAGTTTGGGGACAGTTGGGTGGCCCCAGCATTTT
CASSLGTVGWPQHF
>-|16|-|TRBV7-2|TRBJ1-1
TGTGCCAGCAGCTTAGTATATGGCGGATCGAACACTGAAGCTTTCTTT
CASSLVYGGSNTEAFF
>-|17|TRBD1|TRBV19|TRBJ1-5
TGTGCCAGTAGTAGGCTTCTGGGACAGGGGGCGAATCAGCCCCAGCATTTT
CASSRLLGQGANQPQHF
>-|16|TRBD2|TRBV28|TRBJ2-7
TGTGCCAGCAGTTTAGATTTGGGGGGGGGCTCCTACGAGCAGTACTTC
CASSLDLGGGSYEQYF
>-|13|-|TRBV6-5|TRBJ1-1
TGTGCCAGCAGTTACGAGGAGAACACTGAAGCTTTCTTT
CASSYEENTEAFF
>few|17|TRBD2|TRBV7-3|TRBJ2-1
TGTGCCAGCAGCTTATTTGTTTCGGCTAGCGGGTACAATGAGCAGTTCTTC
CASSLFVSASGYNEQFF
>-|18|-|TRBV6-8|TRBJ2-1
TGTGCCAGCAGTACGGGGAGAAATATAGCGGAACCCTACAATGAGCAGTTCTTC
CASSTGRNIAEPYNEQFF
>-|11|TRBD1|TRBV10-1|TRBJ2-1
TGCGCCAGCAGGTCGAGGACAGGGATGGTCTTC
CASRSRTGMVF
>-|15|TRBD2|TRBV5-1|TRBJ2-7
TGCGCCAGCAGCTTGCAACTAGCGGGGGGCTACGAGCAGTACTTC
CASSLQLAGGYEQYF
>few|16|TRBD1|TRBV19|TRBJ1-2
TGTGCCAGTAGTCCCAGACAGGGGGCATCAAACTATGGCTACACCTTC
CASSPRQGASNYGYTF
>-|17|TRBD1|TRBV18|TRBJ2-1
TGTGCCAGCTCACCAACAATACCGGGACAGGGCCTCAATGAGCAGTTCTTC
CASSPTIPGQGLNEQFF
>-|19|TRBD1|TRBV11-2|TRBJ1-2
TGTGCCAGCAGCTTAGATGGTCGGACAGGGGGTGTCTATAACTATGGCTACACCTTC
CASSLDGRTGGVYNYGYTF
>few|12|-|TRBV28|TRBJ2-7
TGTGCCAGCAGCGTGACAAGTGACGAGCAGTACTTC
CASSVTSDEQYF
>-|14|TRBD2|TRBV10-3|TRBJ2-7
TGTGCCATCAGTGATCCCGGGGGGGCTTACGAGCAGTACTTC
CAISDPGGAYEQYF
>once|16|-|TRBV7-8|TRBJ2-1
TGTGCCAGCAGCTTAGAATTCGGGGGCTCCTACAATGAGCAGTTCTTC
CASSLEFGGSYNEQFF
>-|14|-|TRBV5-4|TRBJ1-5
TGTGCCAGCAGCCGAGGGGAGGGATATCAGCCCCAGCATTTT
CASSRGEGYQPQHF
>-|21|-|TRBV12-2|TRBJ2-3
TGTGCAAGTCGCCATCTCTATTCGGACAGGGCCTGCCCTAGCAGCACAGATACGCAGTATTTT
CASRHLYSDRACPSSTDTQYF
>few|13|-|TRBV19|TRBJ1-3
TGTGCCACCCGGGGGATTTCTGGAAACACCATATATTTT
CATRGISGNTIYF
>-|14|-|TRBV30|TRBJ2-2
TGTGCCTGGAGTCGAACAAGTTGGTCCGGGGAGCTGTTTTTT
CAWSRTSWSGELFF
>-|12|TRBD2|TRBV28|TRBJ2-2
TGTGCCAGCATGGCGGGGGCCGGGGAGCTGTTTTTT
CASMAGAGELFF
>-|17|TRBD2|TRBV5-4|TRBJ2-1
TGTGCCAGCAGCCAGGGACTAGCGACGAGCTCCTACAATGAGCAGTTCTTC
CASSQGLATSSYNEQFF
>-|15|-|TRBV11-1|TRBJ2-7
TGTGCCAGCAGCTTGAGGGGGACCTCAGGATACGAGCAGTACTTC
CASSLRGTSGYEQYF
>-|15|-|TRBV28|TRBJ1-1
TGTGCCAGCAGCCGAGCCAGGGGAATGAACACTGAAGCTTTCTTT
CASSRARGMNTEAFF
>once|14|-|TRBV15|TRBJ2-2
TGTGCCACCAGCAGGTCGCGGGACACCGGGGAGCTGTTTTTT
CATSRSRDTGELFF
>-|16|TRBD1|TRBV28|TRBJ1-3
TGTGCCAGCAGGCCCGGGACAGGGGGTGGAAGAAACACCATATATTTT
CASRPGTGGGRNTIYF
>-|13|TRBD2|TRBV7-9|TRBJ2-7
TGTGCCAGCAGTCCCGGGACTATCTACGAGCAGTACTTC
CASSPGTIYEQYF
>-|14|-|TRBV11-3|TRBJ2-4
TGTGCCAGCAGCTCGATTCGGGCCAAAAACATTCAGTACTTC
CASSSIRAKNIQYF
>-|15|TRBD1|TRBV30|TRBJ2-1
TGTGCCTGGAGTCCGACGGGACAGGGGTACAATGAGCAGTTCTTC
CAWSPTGQGYNEQFF
>-|18|TRBD1|TRBV4-1|TRBJ2-4
TGCGCCAGCAGCCAAGATGCGGGGACAGGGGTGGATAGGAGCATTCAGTACTTC
CASSQDAGTGVDRSIQYF
>-|16|-|TRBV6-2/TRBV6-3|TRBJ2-1
TGTGCCAGCAGTTTCTCTGCGGGGAGCTCCTACAATGAGCAGTTCTTC
CASSFSAGSSYNEQFF
>-|13|-|TRBV6-2/TRBV6-3|TRBJ1-2
TGTGCCAGCAGTTATGGAGGGACTGGTGGCTACACCTTC
CASSYGGTGGYTF
>once|14|-|TRBV5-5|TRBJ1-1
TGTGCCAGCAGCTTGTGGGGGGTCGACACTGAAGCTTTCTTT
CASSLWGVDTEAFF
>-|13|TRBD2|TRBV9|TRBJ2-7
TGTGCCAGCAGCGGGGGACTAACCTACGAGCAGTACTTC
CASSGGLTYEQYF
>-|14|TRBD1|TRBV7-2|TRBJ2-7
TGTGCCAGCAGCACCGGGGACAGCTCCTACGAGCAGTACTTC
CASSTGDSSYEQYF
>-|12|TRBD1|TRBV28|TRBJ1-2
TGTGCCAGCAGCCAACAGGGGGCAGGCTACACCTTC
CASSQQGAGYTF
>few|17|TRBD1|TRBV5-1|TRBJ1-1
TGCGCCAGCAGCTTGGCGGGACAGGGGTTCCCGAGCACTGAAGCTTTCTTT
CASSLAGQGFPSTEAFF
>-|15|-|TRBV6-5|TRBJ2-5
TGTGCCAGCAGACCACAGCCGGCAGCACAAGAGACCCAGTACTTC
CASRPQPAAQETQYF
>-|15|-|TRBV2|TRBJ1-2
TGTGCCAGCAGTGGTCGGACGGAGGACTCGGGTGGCTACACCTTC
CASSGRTEDSGGYTF
>-|17|TRBD2|TRBV5-1|TRBJ2-5
TGCGCCAGCAGCTTGGGCCTAACTAGCGGGGGGGCCGAGACCCAGTACTTC
CASSLGLTSGGAETQYF
>-|16|TRBD2|TRBV5-1|TRBJ2-2
TGCGCCAGCAGCCCCGGACTAGCGGGAGGGTACGGGGAGCTGTTTTTT
CASSPGLAGGYGELFF
>-|16|TRBD1|TRBV11-2|TRBJ2-1
TGTGCCAGCAGCTTAGGTACACAGGGGAACCTCAATGAGCAGTTCTTC
CASSLGTQGNLNEQFF
>-|16|TRBD2|TRBV7-3|TRBJ2-1
TGTGCCAGCAGTCTACTTCCAGCGGGGGGCCCCGATGAGCAGTTCTTC
CASSLLPAGGPDEQFF
>-|16|-|TRBV4-3|TRBJ1-2
TGCGCCAGCAGCCAAGACGTCGGGCAGGGTAACTATGGCTACACCTTC
CASSQDVGQGNYGYTF
>-|15|TRBD1|TRBV19|TRBJ2-3
TGTGCCAGTAGTGACCGGGACAGGGGCTCAGATACGCAGTATTTT
CASSDRDRGSDTQYF
>-|13|-|TRBV7-9|TRBJ1-2
TGTGCCAGCAGCTTTGGGCAGGGAAAGGGCTACACCTTC
CASSFGQGKGYTF
>-|14|-|TRBV5-6|TRBJ1-2
TGTGCCAGCAGCTTGGTGGCACCCGATGATGGCTACACCTTC
CASSLVAPDDGYTF
>-|15|TRBD1|TRBV19|TRBJ1-5
TGTGCCAGTAGTCGCCAGGGACAGGGCCTCCAGCCCCAGCATTTT
CASSRQGQGLQPQHF
>-|14|-|TRBV7-2|TRBJ2-7
TGTGCCAGCGGTCGGACAGCTGGAGGCCACGAGCAGTACTTC
CASGRTAGGHEQYF
>once|15|TRBD1|TRBV5-1|TRBJ1-2
TGCGCCAGCAGCTTGGGAGGGACAGGGGAACGTGGCTACACCTTC
CASSLGGTGERGYTF
>-|13|-|TRBV27|TRBJ1-3
TGTGCCAGCACCACAGGGTTTGGAAACACCATATATTTT
CASTTGFGNTIYF
>-|11|TRBD1|TRBV29-1|TRBJ1-1
TGCAGCGGAGGGACAGACTCTGAAGCTTTCTTT
CSGGTDSEAFF
>-|14|TRBD1|TRBV5-1|TRBJ2-5
TGCGCCAGCACCAGGGACAGGGAGGGAGAGACCCAGTACTTC
CASTRDREGETQYF
>-|12|-|TRBV3-1/TRBV3-2|TRBJ2-7
TGTGCCAGCAGCCAAGGCCTAGGGGGGCAGTACTTC
CASSQGLGGQYF